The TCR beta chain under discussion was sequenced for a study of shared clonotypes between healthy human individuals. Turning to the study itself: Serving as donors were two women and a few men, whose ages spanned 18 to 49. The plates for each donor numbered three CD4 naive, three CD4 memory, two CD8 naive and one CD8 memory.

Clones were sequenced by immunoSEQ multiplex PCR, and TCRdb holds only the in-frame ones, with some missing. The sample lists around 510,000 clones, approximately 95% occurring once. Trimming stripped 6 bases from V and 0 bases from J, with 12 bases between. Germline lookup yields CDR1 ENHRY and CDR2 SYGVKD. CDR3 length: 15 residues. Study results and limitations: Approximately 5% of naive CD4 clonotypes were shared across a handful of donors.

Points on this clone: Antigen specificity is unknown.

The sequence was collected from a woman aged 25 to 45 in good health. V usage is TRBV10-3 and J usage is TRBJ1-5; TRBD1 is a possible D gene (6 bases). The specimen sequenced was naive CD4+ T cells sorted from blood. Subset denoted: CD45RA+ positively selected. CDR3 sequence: CAISPDRNSNQPQHF. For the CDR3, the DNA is TGTGCCATCAGCCCGGACAGAAATAGCAATCAGCCCCAGCATTTT.